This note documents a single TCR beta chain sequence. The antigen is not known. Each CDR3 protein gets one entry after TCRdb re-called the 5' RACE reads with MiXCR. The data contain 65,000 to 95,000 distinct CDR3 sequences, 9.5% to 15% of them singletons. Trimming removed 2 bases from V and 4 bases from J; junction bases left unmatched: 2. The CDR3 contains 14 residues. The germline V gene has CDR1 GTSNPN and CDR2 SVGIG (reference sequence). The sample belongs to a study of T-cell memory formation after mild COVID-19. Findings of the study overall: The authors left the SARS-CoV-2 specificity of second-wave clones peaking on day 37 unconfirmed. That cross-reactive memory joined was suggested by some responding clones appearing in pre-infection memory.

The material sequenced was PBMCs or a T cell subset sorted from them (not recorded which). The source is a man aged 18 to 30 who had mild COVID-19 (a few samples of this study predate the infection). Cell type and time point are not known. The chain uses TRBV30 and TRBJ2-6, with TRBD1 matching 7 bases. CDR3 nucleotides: TGTGCCTGGAGTACAGGGGCAGGGGCCAACGTCCTGACTTTC. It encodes CAWSTGAGANVLTF.